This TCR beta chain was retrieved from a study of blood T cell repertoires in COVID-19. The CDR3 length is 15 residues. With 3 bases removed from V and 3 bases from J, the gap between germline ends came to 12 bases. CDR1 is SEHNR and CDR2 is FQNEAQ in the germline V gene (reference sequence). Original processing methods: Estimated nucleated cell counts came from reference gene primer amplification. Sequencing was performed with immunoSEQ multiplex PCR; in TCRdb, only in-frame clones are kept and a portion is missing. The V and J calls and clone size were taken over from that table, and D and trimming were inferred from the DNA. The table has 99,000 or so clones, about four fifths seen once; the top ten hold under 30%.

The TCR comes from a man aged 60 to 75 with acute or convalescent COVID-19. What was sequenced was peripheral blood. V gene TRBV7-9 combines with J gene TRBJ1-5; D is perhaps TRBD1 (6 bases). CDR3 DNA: TGTGCCAGCAGCTTGAGCAGGGGATCCAATCAGCCCCAGCATTTT. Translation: CASSLSRGSNQPQHF.